Below, 3 T cell receptor beta chains from the same sample are listed, as sequenced in a study of molecular identifiers for immune sequencing clone quantification. TCRdb recomputed calls from the PCR reads with MiXCR, one row per CDR3 protein. The data show under 800,000 distinct CDR3 sequences, with around 25% seen just once and about 0.73% held by the top ten. Source material: naive CD8+ T cells from blood, with Jurkat cell RNA spiked in. Subset here: FACS-sorted CD8+CD4-CCR7+CD45RA+ naive T cells. All receptors come from a human donor in good health. Some libraries in this study had Jurkat cell RNA spiked in.

This sequence joins TRBV4-1 and TRBJ1-5; 7 nucleotides match TRBD1. V lost 1 base and J lost 3; bases outside the gene matches: 9. Germline V gene lookup returns CDR1 MGHRA and CDR2 YSYEKL. This CDR3 comprises 17 residues. The CDR3 nucleotides are TGCGCCAGCAGCCAAGCAACAGGGGAGAGCCTCAATCAGCCCCAGCATTTT. Encoded protein: CASSQATGESLNQPQHF.

The J gene is TRBJ1-2, the V gene TRBV9; 8 bases are shared with TRBD1. The CDR3 loop spans 15 amino acids. The ends lost 3 bases at V and 2 bases at J; junction bases unmatched: 6. Germline CDR1 SGDLS, CDR2 YYNGEE. For the CDR3, the DNA is TGTGCCAGCAGCGGAACAGGGGGTTGGAACTATGGCTACACCTTC. Translated, it gives CASSGTGGWNYGYTF.

The table lists this clonotype with a few counts. The chain carries TRBV4-1 and TRBJ1-5; tentatively, D is TRBD1 (5 bases). The CDR3 extends over 14 amino acids. Trimming stripped 1 base from V and 7 bases from J, with 11 bases between. Germline assignment: CDR1 MGHRA and CDR2 YSYEKL. For the CDR3, the DNA is TGCGCCAGCAGCCAAGCTCCAGGGCCGCAGCCCCAGCATTTT. Protein: CASSQAPGPQPQHF.